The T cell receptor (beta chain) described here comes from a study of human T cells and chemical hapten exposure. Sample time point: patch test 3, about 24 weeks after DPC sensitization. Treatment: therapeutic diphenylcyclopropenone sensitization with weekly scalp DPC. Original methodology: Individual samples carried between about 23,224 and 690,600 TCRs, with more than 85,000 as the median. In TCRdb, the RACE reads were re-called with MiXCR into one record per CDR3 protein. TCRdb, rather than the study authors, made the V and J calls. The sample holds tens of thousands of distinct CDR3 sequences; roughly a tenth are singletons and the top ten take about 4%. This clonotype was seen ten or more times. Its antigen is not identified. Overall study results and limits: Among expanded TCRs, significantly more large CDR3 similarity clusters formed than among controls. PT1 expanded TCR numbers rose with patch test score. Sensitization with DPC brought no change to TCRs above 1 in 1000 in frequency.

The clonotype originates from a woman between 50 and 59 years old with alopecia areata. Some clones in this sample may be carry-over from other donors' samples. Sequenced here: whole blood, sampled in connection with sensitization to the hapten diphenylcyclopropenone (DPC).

The CDR3 bases are TGTGCCAGCAGCTTAGGGACTAGCGGTCACACCGGGGAGCTGTTTTTT. Protein: CASSLGTSGHTGELFF. The V call is TRBV7-3, the J call TRBJ2-2, with 11 bases that match TRBD2. In germline, CDR1 is SGHTA, CDR2 FQGTGA. With 2 bases clipped from V and 3 bases from J, the junction kept 2 bases outside the gene matches. The CDR3 is 16 residues long.